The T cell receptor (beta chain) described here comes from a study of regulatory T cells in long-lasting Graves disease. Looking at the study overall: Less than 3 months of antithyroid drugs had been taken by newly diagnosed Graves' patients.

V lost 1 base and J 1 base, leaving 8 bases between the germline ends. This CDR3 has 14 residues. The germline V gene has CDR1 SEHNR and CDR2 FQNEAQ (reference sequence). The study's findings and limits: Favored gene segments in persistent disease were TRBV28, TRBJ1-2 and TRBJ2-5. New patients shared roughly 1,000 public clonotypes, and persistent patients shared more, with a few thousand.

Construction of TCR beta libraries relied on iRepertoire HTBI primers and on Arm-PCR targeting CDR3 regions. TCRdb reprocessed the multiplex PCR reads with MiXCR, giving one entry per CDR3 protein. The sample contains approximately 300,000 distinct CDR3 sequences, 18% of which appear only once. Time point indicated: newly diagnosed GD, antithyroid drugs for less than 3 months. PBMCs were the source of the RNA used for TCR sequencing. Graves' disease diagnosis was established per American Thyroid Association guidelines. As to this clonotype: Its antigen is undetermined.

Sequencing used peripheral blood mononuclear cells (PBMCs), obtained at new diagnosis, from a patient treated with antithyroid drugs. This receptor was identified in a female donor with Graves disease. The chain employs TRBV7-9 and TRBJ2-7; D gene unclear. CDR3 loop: CASSLEGPSYEQYF. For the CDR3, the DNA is TGTGCCAGCAGCTTAGAAGGCCCGTCCTACGAGCAGTACTTC.